This T cell receptor beta chain emerged from a study of CD8+ T cells in alopecia areata. A few counts support this clone. The antigen is unknown. As the sequencing template, cDNA was produced by extracting RNA and reverse transcribing it. Sequencing was performed with immunoSEQ multiplex PCR; in TCRdb, only in-frame clones are kept and a portion is missing. Seen here are some 4,300 clones, about 63% observed once, and the top ten hold around 20%. This CDR3 spans 16 amino acids. V trimming: 4 bases; J trimming: 9 bases; junction bases outside the gene matches: 16. The V gene's germline CDR1 is SGHRS and CDR2 YFSETQ. General observations from the study: Among patients, TCR sharing was less clear than in mice, a difference possibly due in part to HLA diversity in the patient population. Compared with normal scalp, lesional scalp had higher clonality and more expanded CD8+ clones.

The V call is TRBV5-1, the J call TRBJ2-1; TRBD2 matches 7 bases. The receptor was derived from a human donor in good health. Specimen: skin. This CDR3 reads CASSPQTRGDSGEQFF. The DNA of the CDR3 is TGCGCCAGCAGCCCTCAGACACGGGGGGATTCCGGTGAGCAGTTCTTC.